This is a list of T cell receptor beta chains from one sample in a study of blood T cell repertoires in COVID-19. Sequencing used immunoSEQ multiplex PCR; TCRdb keeps in-frame clones, though not all of them. The sample consists of about 150,000 clones, just under 85% of them appearing once. The sample consisted of peripheral blood. The receptors were gathered from a woman aged 80 or older with COVID-19, enrolled during active disease. Each CDR3 is given with its conserved first and last residue. D genes are given only for firm matches.

len	d_gene	j_gene	v_gene	CDR3aa
14	NA	TRBJ2-1	TRBV11-3	CASSPRGTYNEQFF
15	TRBD2	TRBJ2-1	TRBV5-4	CASSLSGRSYNEQFF
13	NA	TRBJ2-7	TRBV18	CASSPTHPYEQYF
13	NA	TRBJ2-3	TRBV5-1	CASSSQITDTQYF
15	TRBD1	TRBJ2-5	TRBV23-1	CASSSTRGRVETQYF
11	NA	TRBJ1-1	TRBV6-5	CATWGGTEAFF
12	NA	TRBJ1-3	TRBV29-1	CSVVSGGNTIYF
17	NA	TRBJ2-6	TRBV10-3	CAIRDSQGRGGANVLTF
12	NA	TRBJ2-1	TRBV18	CASSPITGEQFF
17	TRBD2	TRBJ2-7	TRBV5-1	CASSLGLADQSSYEQYF
14	NA	TRBJ2-5	TRBV2	CASSDGGIQETQYF
13	NA	TRBJ2-1	TRBV6-5	CASMASTYNEQFF
18	TRBD2	TRBJ2-1	TRBV24-1	CATSASTSGRASYNEQFF
15	NA	TRBJ1-1	TRBV9	CASSARVTGGTEAFF